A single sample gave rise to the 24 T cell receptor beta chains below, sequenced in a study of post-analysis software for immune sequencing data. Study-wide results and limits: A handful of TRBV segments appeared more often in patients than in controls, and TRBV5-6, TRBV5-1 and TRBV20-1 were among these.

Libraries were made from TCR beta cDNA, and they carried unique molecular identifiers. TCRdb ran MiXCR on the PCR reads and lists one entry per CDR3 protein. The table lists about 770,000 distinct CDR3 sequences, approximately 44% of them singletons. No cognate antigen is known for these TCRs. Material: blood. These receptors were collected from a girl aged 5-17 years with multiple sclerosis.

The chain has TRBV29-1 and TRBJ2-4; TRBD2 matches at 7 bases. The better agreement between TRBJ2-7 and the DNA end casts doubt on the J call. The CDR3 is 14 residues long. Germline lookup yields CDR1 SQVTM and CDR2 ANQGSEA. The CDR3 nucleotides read TGCAGCGTTGAAGATGGGTCTAGCGGCTACGAGCAGTACTTC. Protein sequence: CSVEDGSSGYEQYF.

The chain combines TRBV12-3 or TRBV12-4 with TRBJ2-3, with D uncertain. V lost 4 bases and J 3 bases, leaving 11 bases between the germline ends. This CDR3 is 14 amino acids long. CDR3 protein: CASSYGGWTDTQYF. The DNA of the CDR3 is TGTGCCAGCAGTTACGGCGGTTGGACAGATACGCAGTATTTT.

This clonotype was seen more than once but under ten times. CDR3: CASSLSIVLYEQYF. The CDR3 region has the DNA TGTGCCAGCAGCTTGAGTATAGTCCTCTACGAGCAGTACTTC. The J gene is TRBJ2-5, the V gene TRBV5-5; D is undetermined. The J call could be wrong; TRBJ2-7 is a better fit for the DNA end. The CDR3 has 14 amino acids. Germline V gene lookup returns CDR1 SGHKS and CDR2 YYEKEE (reference sequence).

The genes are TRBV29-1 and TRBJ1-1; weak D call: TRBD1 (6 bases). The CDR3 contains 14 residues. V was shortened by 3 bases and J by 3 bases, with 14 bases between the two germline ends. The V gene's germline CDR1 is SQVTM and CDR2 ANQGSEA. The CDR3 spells CSVERSGVDTEAFF. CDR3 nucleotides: TGCAGCGTTGAGAGGTCAGGGGTAGACACTGAAGCTTTCTTT. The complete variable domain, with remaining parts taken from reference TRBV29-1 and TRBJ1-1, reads SAVISQKPSRDICQRGTSLTIQCQVDSQVTMMFWYRQQPGQSLTLIATANQGSEATYESGFVIDKFPISRPNLTFSTLTVSNMSPEDSSIYLCSVERSGVDTEAFFGQGTRLTVV.

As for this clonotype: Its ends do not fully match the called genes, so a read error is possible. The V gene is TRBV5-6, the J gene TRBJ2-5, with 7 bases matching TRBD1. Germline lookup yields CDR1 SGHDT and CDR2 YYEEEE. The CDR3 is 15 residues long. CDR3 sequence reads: CASSFRGRGHETKYF. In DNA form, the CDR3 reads TGTGCCAGCAGCTTTAGGGGGCGCGGTCATGAGACCAAGTACTTC.

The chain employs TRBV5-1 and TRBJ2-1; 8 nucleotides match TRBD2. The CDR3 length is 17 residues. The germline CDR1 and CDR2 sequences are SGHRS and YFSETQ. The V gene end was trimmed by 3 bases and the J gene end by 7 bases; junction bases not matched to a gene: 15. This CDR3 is CASSWGAIKRERNEQFF. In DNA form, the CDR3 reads TGCGCCAGCAGCTGGGGCGCCATCAAGCGGGAGAGGAATGAGCAGTTCTTC.

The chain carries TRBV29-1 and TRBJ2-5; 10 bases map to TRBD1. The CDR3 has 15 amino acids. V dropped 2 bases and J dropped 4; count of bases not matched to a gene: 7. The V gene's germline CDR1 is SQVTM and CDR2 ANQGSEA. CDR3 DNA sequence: TGCAGCGTTGAACTGGGACAGGGGACCCTAGAGACCCAGTACTTC. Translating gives CSVELGQGTLETQYF.

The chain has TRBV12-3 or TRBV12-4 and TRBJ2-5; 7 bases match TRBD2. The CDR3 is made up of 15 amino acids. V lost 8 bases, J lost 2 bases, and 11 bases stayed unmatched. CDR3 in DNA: TGTGCCAGCGGCTACACGATCGGGGGGCAAGAGACCCAGTACTTC. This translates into CASGYTIGGQETQYF.

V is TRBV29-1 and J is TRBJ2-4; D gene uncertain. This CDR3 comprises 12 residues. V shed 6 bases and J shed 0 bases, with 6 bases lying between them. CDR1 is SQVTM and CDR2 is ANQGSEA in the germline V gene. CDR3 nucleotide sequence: TGCAGCGTAGGAGTAGCCAAAAACATTCAGTACTTC. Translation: CSVGVAKNIQYF.

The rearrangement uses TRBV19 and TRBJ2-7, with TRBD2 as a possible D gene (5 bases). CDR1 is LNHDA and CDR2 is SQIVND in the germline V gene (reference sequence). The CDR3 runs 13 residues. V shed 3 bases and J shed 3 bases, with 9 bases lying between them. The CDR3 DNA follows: TGTGCCAGTAGTATGGCTAGCAGCTACGAGCAGTACTTC. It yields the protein CASSMASSYEQYF. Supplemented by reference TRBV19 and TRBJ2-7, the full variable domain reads DGGITQSPKYLFRKEGQNVTLSCEQNLNHDAMYWYRQDPGQGLRLIYYSQIVNDFQKGDIAEGYSVSREKKESFPLTVTSAQKNPTAFYLCASSMASSYEQYFGPGTRLTVT.

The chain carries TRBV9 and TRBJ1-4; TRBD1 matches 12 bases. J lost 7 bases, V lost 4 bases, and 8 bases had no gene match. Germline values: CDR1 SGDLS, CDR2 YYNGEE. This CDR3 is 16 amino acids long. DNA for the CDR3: TGTGCCAGCAGCAACAGGGGGACAGGGGGCGTTGAAAAACTGTTTTTT. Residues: CASSNRGTGGVEKLFF.

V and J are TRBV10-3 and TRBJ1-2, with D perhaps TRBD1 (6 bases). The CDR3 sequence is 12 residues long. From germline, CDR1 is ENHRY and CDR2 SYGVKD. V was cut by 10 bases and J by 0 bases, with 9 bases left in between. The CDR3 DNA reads TGTGCCACCAGGACAGCTAACTATGGCTACACCTTC. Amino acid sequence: CATRTANYGYTF.

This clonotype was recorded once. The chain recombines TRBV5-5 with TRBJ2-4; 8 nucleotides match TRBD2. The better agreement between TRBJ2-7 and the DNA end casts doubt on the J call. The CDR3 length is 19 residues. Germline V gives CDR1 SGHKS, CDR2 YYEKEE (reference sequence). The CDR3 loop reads CASSLVVGRADWPYYEQYF. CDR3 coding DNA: TGTGCCAGCAGCTTGGTGGTCGGGAGGGCCGATTGGCCTTACTACGAGCAGTACTTC.

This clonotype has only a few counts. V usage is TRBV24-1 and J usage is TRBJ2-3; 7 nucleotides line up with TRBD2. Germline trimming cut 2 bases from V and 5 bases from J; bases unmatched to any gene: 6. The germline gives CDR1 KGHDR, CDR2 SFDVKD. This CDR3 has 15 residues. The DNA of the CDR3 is TGTGCCACCAGTGATTGGACTAGTGAACAAGATACGCAGTATTTT. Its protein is CATSDWTSEQDTQYF.

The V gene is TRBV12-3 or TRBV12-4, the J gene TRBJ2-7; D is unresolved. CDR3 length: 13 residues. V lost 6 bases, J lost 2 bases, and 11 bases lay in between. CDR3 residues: CASSPERPYEQYF. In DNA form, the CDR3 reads TGTGCCAGCAGCCCCGAGAGACCCTACGAGCAGTACTTC.

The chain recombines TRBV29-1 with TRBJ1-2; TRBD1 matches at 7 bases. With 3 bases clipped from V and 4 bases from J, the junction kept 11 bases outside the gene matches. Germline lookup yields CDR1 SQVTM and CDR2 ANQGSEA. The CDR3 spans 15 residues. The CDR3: CSVEGQLRDGYGYTF. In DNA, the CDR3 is TGCAGCGTTGAGGGACAGCTCCGAGATGGCTATGGCTACACCTTC.

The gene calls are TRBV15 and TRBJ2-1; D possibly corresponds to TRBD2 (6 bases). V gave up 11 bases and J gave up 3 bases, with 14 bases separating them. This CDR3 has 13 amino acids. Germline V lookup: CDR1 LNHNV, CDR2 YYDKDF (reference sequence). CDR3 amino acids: CAAGGVDYNEQFF. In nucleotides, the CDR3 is TGTGCCGCCGGGGGAGTTGACTACAATGAGCAGTTCTTC.

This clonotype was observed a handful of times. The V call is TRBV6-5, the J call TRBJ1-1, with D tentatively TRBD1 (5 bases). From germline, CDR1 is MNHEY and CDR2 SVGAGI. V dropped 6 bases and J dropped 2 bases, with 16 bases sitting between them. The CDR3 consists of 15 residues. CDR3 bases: TGTGCCAGCAGCCCGGGGCCAGGGCCTAACACTGAAGCTTTCTTT. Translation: CASSPGPGPNTEAFF.

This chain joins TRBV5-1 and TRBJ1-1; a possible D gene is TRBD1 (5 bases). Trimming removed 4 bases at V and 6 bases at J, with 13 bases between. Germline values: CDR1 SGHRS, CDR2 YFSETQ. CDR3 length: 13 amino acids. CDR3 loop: CASSPRERAEAFF. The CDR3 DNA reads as TGCGCCAGCAGCCCCAGGGAGCGGGCTGAAGCTTTCTTT.

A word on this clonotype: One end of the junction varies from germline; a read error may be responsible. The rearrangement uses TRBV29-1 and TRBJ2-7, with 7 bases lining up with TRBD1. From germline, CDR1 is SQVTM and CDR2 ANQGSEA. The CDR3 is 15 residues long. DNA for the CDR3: TGCAGCGTTAAAGAATTTACAGGGACAGATTACGAGCAGTACTTC. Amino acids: CSVKEFTGTDYEQYF.

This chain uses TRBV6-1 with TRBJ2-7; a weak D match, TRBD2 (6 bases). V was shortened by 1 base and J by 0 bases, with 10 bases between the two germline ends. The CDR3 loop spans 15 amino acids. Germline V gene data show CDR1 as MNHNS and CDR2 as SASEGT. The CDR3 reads CASSEGASVSYEQYF. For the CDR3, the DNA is TGTGCCAGCAGTGAAGGGGCTAGCGTCTCCTACGAGCAGTACTTC.

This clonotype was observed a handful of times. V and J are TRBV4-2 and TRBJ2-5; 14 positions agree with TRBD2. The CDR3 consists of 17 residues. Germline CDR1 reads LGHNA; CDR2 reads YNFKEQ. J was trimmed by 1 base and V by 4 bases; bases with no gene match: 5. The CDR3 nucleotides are TGTGCCAGCAGCCTCCGACTAGCGGGAGGGGCCCAAGAGACCCAGTACTTC. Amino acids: CASSLRLAGGAQETQYF.

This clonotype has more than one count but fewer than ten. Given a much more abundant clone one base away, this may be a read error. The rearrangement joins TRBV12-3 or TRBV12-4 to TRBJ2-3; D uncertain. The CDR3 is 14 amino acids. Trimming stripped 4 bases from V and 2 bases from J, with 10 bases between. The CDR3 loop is CASSWSANTDTQYF. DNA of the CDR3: TGTGCCAGCAGTTGGAGCGCGAACACAGATACGCAGTATTTT.

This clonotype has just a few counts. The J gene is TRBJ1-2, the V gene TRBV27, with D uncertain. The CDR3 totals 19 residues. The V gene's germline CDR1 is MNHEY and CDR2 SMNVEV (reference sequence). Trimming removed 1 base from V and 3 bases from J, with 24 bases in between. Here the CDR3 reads CASSLFGPLALLGDYGYTF. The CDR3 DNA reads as TGTGCCAGCAGTTTATTCGGGCCCCTGGCCCTCCTTGGGGACTATGGCTACACCTTC.